This is a list of T cell receptor beta chains from one sample in a study of coeliac disease. Sequenced by immunoSEQ multiplex PCR; TCRdb stores in-frame clones only, minus some. The sample yields about 2,400 clones, 60% to 75% seen once. The sample comprised intraepithelial lymphocytes from the gut. These receptors originate from an older woman with celiac disease on a gluten-free diet. Each CDR3 is given with its conserved first and last residue. The order of the fields is J gene, D gene, clone size, V gene, CDR3 protein, CDR3 DNA. A D gene is named only where the DNA matches it firmly. Clone sizes are given selectively: once, few, many, or a class where the clone is expanded.

j_call: TRBJ2-3
d_call: TRBD2
clone_size: few
v_call: TRBV6-5
cdr3_aa: CASTPLAGVFYTQYF
cdr3_nt: TGTGCCAGCACTCCTCTAGCGGGAGTTTTTTATACGCAGTATTTT

j_call: TRBJ1-1
d_call: TRBD1
clone_size: medium-sized
v_call: TRBV11-2
cdr3_aa: CASSLGQQQAFF
cdr3_nt: TGTGCCAGCAGCTTGGGACAGCAACAAGCTTTCTTT

j_call: TRBJ1-1
d_call: -
clone_size: once
v_call: TRBV5-1
cdr3_aa: CASSLDMGGTEAFF
cdr3_nt: TGTGCCAGCAGCTTGGATATGGGGGGCACTGAAGCTTTCTTT

j_call: TRBJ2-5
d_call: -
clone_size: few
v_call: TRBV6-6
cdr3_aa: CASSLGGRTQETQYF
cdr3_nt: TGTGCCAGCAGTCTAGGAGGAAGGACCCAAGAGACCCAGTACTTC

j_call: TRBJ2-1
d_call: TRBD2
clone_size: -
v_call: TRBV18
cdr3_aa: CASSPLDGTSGRPTNEQFF
cdr3_nt: TGTGCCAGCTCACCGCTGGATGGGACTAGCGGGAGGCCTACCAATGAGCAGTTCTTC

j_call: TRBJ1-6
d_call: -
clone_size: -
v_call: TRBV5-1
cdr3_aa: CASSEQGSYNSPLHF
cdr3_nt: TGCGCCAGCAGCGAACAGGGTTCCTATAATTCACCCCTCCACTTT

j_call: TRBJ2-3
d_call: TRBD1
clone_size: -
v_call: TRBV27
cdr3_aa: CASSPKGTATDTQYF
cdr3_nt: TGTGCCAGCAGTCCTAAGGGGACAGCCACAGATACGCAGTATTTT

j_call: TRBJ1-5
d_call: -
clone_size: few
v_call: TRBV21-1
cdr3_aa: CASTVSRGRGAYTRYNQPQHF
cdr3_nt: TGTGCCAGCACCGTCTCCAGGGGGCGAGGGGCATATACTAGGTACAATCAGCCCCAGCATTTT

j_call: TRBJ1-5
d_call: TRBD1
clone_size: -
v_call: TRBV2
cdr3_aa: CASSEGTGGFQPQHF
cdr3_nt: TGTGCCAGCAGTGAAGGGACAGGGGGCTTTCAGCCCCAGCATTTT

j_call: TRBJ2-5
d_call: TRBD2
clone_size: -
v_call: TRBV5-4
cdr3_aa: CASSLGTGGPLETQYF
cdr3_nt: TGTGCCAGCAGCTTGGGTACGGGGGGGCCGTTAGAGACCCAGTACTTC

j_call: TRBJ2-1
d_call: TRBD2
clone_size: -
v_call: TRBV7-3
cdr3_aa: CASSSYGGGGNEQFF
cdr3_nt: TGTGCCAGCAGCTCCTACGGGGGGGGAGGCAATGAGCAGTTCTTC

j_call: TRBJ1-2
d_call: TRBD1
clone_size: -
v_call: TRBV11-2
cdr3_aa: CASSLDRDSYGYTF
cdr3_nt: TGTGCCAGCAGCTTAGATAGGGACAGCTATGGCTACACCTTC

j_call: TRBJ2-1
d_call: -
clone_size: -
v_call: TRBV2
cdr3_aa: CASSENRLNEQFF
cdr3_nt: TGTGCCAGCAGTGAAAACAGGCTGAATGAGCAGTTCTTC

j_call: TRBJ2-1
d_call: -
clone_size: -
v_call: TRBV15
cdr3_aa: CATSRDEDEQFF
cdr3_nt: TGTGCCACCAGCAGAGATGAGGATGAGCAGTTCTTC

j_call: TRBJ2-7
d_call: TRBD2
clone_size: once
v_call: TRBV6-5
cdr3_aa: CASSTLLAVTYEQYF
cdr3_nt: TGTGCCAGCAGTACTCTTCTAGCGGTTACCTACGAGCAGTACTTC

j_call: TRBJ2-7
d_call: -
clone_size: -
v_call: TRBV7-2
cdr3_aa: CASSSHRGGYEQYF
cdr3_nt: TGTGCCAGCAGCAGTCACAGGGGGGGCTACGAGCAGTACTTC

j_call: TRBJ2-2
d_call: -
clone_size: -
v_call: TRBV4-1
cdr3_aa: CASSQSGTLATGELFF
cdr3_nt: TGCGCCAGCAGCCAATCCGGGACTCTCGCCACCGGGGAGCTGTTTTTT

j_call: TRBJ2-7
d_call: TRBD2
clone_size: -
v_call: TRBV7-2
cdr3_aa: CASSLGLAGPYEQYF
cdr3_nt: TGTGCCAGCAGCTTAGGACTAGCGGGACCCTACGAGCAGTACTTC

j_call: TRBJ2-1
d_call: TRBD2
clone_size: -
v_call: TRBV4-2
cdr3_aa: CASSQGTSGGAVYNEQFF
cdr3_nt: TGTGCCAGCAGCCAAGGGACTAGCGGGGGGGCAGTCTACAATGAGCAGTTCTTC

j_call: TRBJ1-3
d_call: -
clone_size: -
v_call: TRBV9
cdr3_aa: CASSVDRGNTIYF
cdr3_nt: TGTGCCAGCAGCGTAGACAGGGGAAACACCATATATTTT

j_call: TRBJ2-5
d_call: TRBD1
clone_size: -
v_call: TRBV4-1
cdr3_aa: CASSQAGGRETQYF
cdr3_nt: TGCGCCAGCAGCCAAGCAGGGGGAAGGGAGACCCAGTACTTC

j_call: TRBJ1-2
d_call: -
clone_size: -
v_call: TRBV18
cdr3_aa: CASSPLAGAHPGGGYTF
cdr3_nt: TGTGCCAGCTCACCACTTGCGGGGGCCCATCCAGGAGGTGGCTACACCTTC

j_call: TRBJ2-2
d_call: -
clone_size: few
v_call: TRBV7-3
cdr3_aa: CASSMDRTGELFF
cdr3_nt: TGTGCCAGCAGCATGGACAGAACCGGGGAGCTGTTTTTT

j_call: TRBJ1-2
d_call: TRBD1
clone_size: -
v_call: TRBV5-8
cdr3_aa: CASSYLGGGFNYGYTF
cdr3_nt: TGTGCCAGCAGCTATCTTGGAGGGGGCTTCAACTATGGCTACACCTTC

j_call: TRBJ1-4
d_call: TRBD1
clone_size: once
v_call: TRBV4-2
cdr3_aa: CASSEDTGTGGEKLFF
cdr3_nt: TGTGCCAGCAGCGAAGACACCGGGACAGGGGGTGAAAAACTGTTTTTT